This is a list of T cell receptor beta chains from one sample in a study of T cell repertoires in cytomegalovirus infection. TCRdb ran MiXCR on the reads and lists one entry per CDR3 protein. The sample lists approximately 1,000,000 distinct CDR3 sequences; less than 40% were seen once. Antigens for these TCRs are unknown. The starting material was cultured CD8+ T cells from PBMCs, obtained from culture after CMV antigen stimulation. All receptors come from a human donor in good health (CMV status not recorded). Some clones in this sample may be carry-over from other donors' samples. The CDR3 runs from the conserved cysteine through the conserved F or W. The order of the fields is clone size, D gene, V gene, J gene, CDR3 DNA, CDR3 protein. The D gene is left open where the match is weak. Only some rows state a clone size, as once, few, many or a class for expanded clones.

>few|-|TRBV6-5|TRBJ2-2
TGTGCCAGCAGTTACCCCTATGGCGGGGAGCTGTTTTTT
CASSYPYGGELFF
>-|-|TRBV25-1|TRBJ2-1
TGTGCCAGCAGGGGAGTGGGGGATCCCTACAATGAGCAGTTCTTC
CASRGVGDPYNEQFF
>few|-|TRBV7-2|TRBJ2-1
TGTGCCAGCAGCTTATTCCCGACGGACAATGAGCAGTTCTTC
CASSLFPTDNEQFF
>many|TRBD2|TRBV7-2|TRBJ2-1
TGTGCCAGCAGCTTAGCGCCCGGCGGGGGGGGGTACAATGAGCAGTTCTTC
CASSLAPGGGGYNEQFF
>-|TRBD1|TRBV19|TRBJ2-5
TGTGCCAGTAGTATAGTTGTCTCAGGGGGAGAGACCCAGTACTTC
CASSIVVSGGETQYF
>many|TRBD1|TRBV25-1|TRBJ2-6
TGTGCCAGCAGTGAGCCGGGACAGGGCAGGAGTGGGGCCAACGTCCTGACTTTC
CASSEPGQGRSGANVLTF
>-|TRBD2|TRBV7-9|TRBJ2-5
TGTGCCAGCAGCTTACCCGGACTAGCGGGGATAGAGACCCAGTACTTC
CASSLPGLAGIETQYF
>many|-|TRBV7-2|TRBJ2-1
TGTGCCAGCAGCTTTCGGGGGGCGTCCCCTAACAATGAGCAGTTCTTC
CASSFRGASPNNEQFF
>-|-|TRBV6-5|TRBJ1-2
TGTGCCAGCAGTGACGCCCAGTCCTATGGCTACACCTTC
CASSDAQSYGYTF
>-|-|TRBV7-2|TRBJ2-1
TGTGCCAGAAGCCATTACTCGACAGGCGAAGGTGAGCAGTTCTTC
CARSHYSTGEGEQFF
>-|TRBD1|TRBV7-9|TRBJ1-2
TGTGCCAGCAGCTTAGGGGACAGGGAAGTGGATGGCTACACCTTC
CASSLGDREVDGYTF
>once|-|TRBV4-1|TRBJ2-2
TGCGCCAGCAGCCAAGGCTGGGGCCACGACGCCGGGGAGCTGTTTTTT
CASSQGWGHDAGELFF
>-|-|TRBV19|TRBJ2-1
TGTGCCAGTAGAATGGGGAGCTCCTACAATGAGCAGTTCTTC
CASRMGSSYNEQFF
>-|TRBD1|TRBV7-8|TRBJ1-1
TGTGCCAGCAGCTTTTTTCGGGACAGGGGCGGGCGGGTCATGAACACTGAAGCTTTCTTT
CASSFFRDRGGRVMNTEAFF
>-|-|TRBV10-3|TRBJ2-7
TGTGCCATCAGTGACCCCGACAGATCCCACTACGAGCAGTACTTC
CAISDPDRSHYEQYF
>few|TRBD1|TRBV27|TRBJ2-1
TGTGCCAGCAGTTCCGGACAGGGGGGGATCTTC
CASSSGQGGIF
>few|-|TRBV12-3/TRBV12-4|TRBJ2-5
TGTGCCAGCAGTTTCCCCTCGAAGAGGAGCCAAGAGACCCAGTACTTC
CASSFPSKRSQETQYF
>-|-|TRBV2|TRBJ2-6
TGTGCCAGCAGTGTGGTCATCTCTGGGGCCAACGTCCTGACTTTC
CASSVVISGANVLTF
>-|-|TRBV7-2|TRBJ2-7
TGTGCCAGCAGCCGCCGGTACGAGCAGTACTTC
CASSRRYEQYF
>-|-|TRBV20-1|TRBJ1-1
TGCAGTGCCTCGAAGGATTCAAGACCTGAAGCTTTCTTT
CSASKDSRPEAFF
>-|-|TRBV10-3|TRBJ2-7
TGTGCCATCGGTGGGGACCCCTACGAGCAGTACTTC
CAIGGDPYEQYF
>few|-|TRBV25-1|TRBJ2-2
TGTGCCAGCAGCGAATGGGGGCTCGGGGGAAACACCGGGGAGCTGTTTTTT
CASSEWGLGGNTGELFF
>-|-|TRBV4-1|TRBJ1-1
TGCGCCAGCAGCCAAGACACAACAAACACTGAAGCTTTCTTT
CASSQDTTNTEAFF
>-|-|TRBV12-3/TRBV12-4|TRBJ1-5
TGTGCCAGCAGTTTAGGCGATCTTAACAATCAGCCCCAGCATTTT
CASSLGDLNNQPQHF
>-|-|TRBV19|TRBJ2-1
TGTGCCAGTAGTATAGCGAGCCGAGGGGTCTACAATGAGCAGTTCTTC
CASSIASRGVYNEQFF
>-|-|TRBV6-5|TRBJ1-1
TGTGCCAGCAGTCGCGGGATAGGGGCTGAAGCTTTCTTT
CASSRGIGAEAFF
>-|-|TRBV12-5|TRBJ2-2
TGTGCTAGTCAACGAGGGGCGTACACCGGGGAGCTGTTTTTT
CASQRGAYTGELFF
>many|-|TRBV7-2|TRBJ2-3
TGTGCCAGCAGCTTAGTCCCACCCTTCTTCGGGGGCCTCACAGATACGCAGTATTTT
CASSLVPPFFGGLTDTQYF
>-|TRBD1|TRBV12-5|TRBJ1-2
TGTGCTAGTGGTTCGGGGACAGCTATCTATGGCTACACCTTC
CASGSGTAIYGYTF
>-|TRBD2|TRBV28|TRBJ2-3
TGTGCCTCCTCTTCCCGGGGGGGGATCACAGATACGCAGTATTTT
CASSSRGGITDTQYF
>-|-|TRBV27|TRBJ1-4
TGTGCCTGCAGTTTAGTGGGGACTAATGAAAAACTGTTTTTT
CACSLVGTNEKLFF
>-|-|TRBV10-2|TRBJ2-7
TGCGCCAGCAGTGAGCTTGGGGGCGTACAGTACTTC
CASSELGGVQYF
>few|-|TRBV7-9|TRBJ2-2
TGTGCCAGCAGAAGTCCGGGTTCTACCGGGGAGCTGTTTTTT
CASRSPGSTGELFF